This T cell receptor beta chain was found in a study of T cells in Graves' hyperthyroidism and ophthalmopathy. Notes on the study in general: Peripheral blood also featured most of the thyroid clonotypes expanded above 0.001.

Researchers amplified the TCR beta CDR3 regions from RNA transcripts. The HTBI set primed first-round TCR CDR3 RT-PCR. TCRdb re-called the multiplex PCR reads through MiXCR, storing one row per CDR3 protein. Counted here are a few hundred thousand distinct CDR3 sequences, roughly 13% occurring once; the ten biggest clones make up roughly 35%. Patients showing uncontrolled infection, other autoimmune disease, pregnancy or lactation were ineligible. Comments on this clonotype: Its antigen is unidentified.

CDR1 is LNHDA and CDR2 is SQIVND in the germline V gene (reference sequence). Trimming cost V 9 bases and J 8 bases, with 16 bases left between them. The CDR3 consists of 13 residues. The sample consisted of blood. The V and J genes are TRBV19 and TRBJ2-2, with D possibly matching TRBD2 (6 bases). This receptor was obtained from a woman in her thirties or forties with Graves' ophthalmopathy. The CDR3 is CASRRLVRGELFF. The DNA for the CDR3 is TGTGCCAGCCGAAGACTAGTGAGGGGGGAGCTGTTTTTT. Complete variable domain (other parts from reference TRBV19 and TRBJ2-2): DGGITQSPKYLFRKEGQNVTLSCEQNLNHDAMYWYRQDPGQGLRLIYYSQIVNDFQKGDIAEGYSVSREKKESFPLTVTSAQKNPTAFYLCASRRLVRGELFFGEGSRLTVL.